This passage covers 20 T cell receptor beta chains from one sample sequenced in a study of blood T cell repertoires in COVID-19. Produced via immunoSEQ multiplex PCR; TCRdb's table is partial and in-frame only. The sample includes some 250,000 clones, around 88% of them seen just once. The sample was PBMCs or T cells enriched from blood (not recorded which). The receptors come from a man aged 35 to 55 who had recovered from COVID-19.

V and J are TRBV6-5 and TRBJ2-5, with D possibly matching TRBD2 (5 bases). There are 15 residues in the CDR3. Germline values: CDR1 MNHEY, CDR2 SVGAGI. Between the trimmed V and J ends, which lost 10 bases and 5 bases, there was a span of 23 bases. CDR3 sequence: CATLPPGRPGETQYF. CDR3 sequence (DNA): TGTGCCACCTTACCACCGGGCCGGCCGGGGGAGACCCAGTACTTC.

V gene TRBV7-2 combines with J gene TRBJ2-2; no clear D gene. Germline CDR1 reads SGHTA; CDR2 reads FQGNSA. V was shortened by 5 bases and J by 0 bases, with 16 bases between the two germline ends. CDR3 length: 17 residues. CDR3 in DNA: TGTGCCAGCAGCACCTTTCTCGGCAGGACGAACACCGGGGAGCTGTTTTTT. Encoded protein: CASSTFLGRTNTGELFF. Together with reference TRBV7-2 and TRBJ2-2, the CDR3 gives the full variable domain: GAGVSQSPSNKVTEKGKDVELRCDPISGHTALYWYRQSLGQGLEFLIYFQGNSAPDKSGLPSDRFSAERTGGSVSTLTIQRTQQEDSAVYLCASSTFLGRTNTGELFFGEGSRLTVL.

The rearrangement joins TRBV5-6 to TRBJ2-5; 7 bases are a match to TRBD2. Germline CDR1 and CDR2: SGHDT and YYEEEE. J gave up 4 bases and V 1 base, and 13 bases lay outside the gene matches. This CDR3 region has 17 residues. DNA for the CDR3: TGTGCCAGCAGCTTGCGTGTAATCGGGGGGAGAGGAGAGACCCAGTACTTC. Encoded protein: CASSLRVIGGRGETQYF.

The V gene is TRBV9, the J gene TRBJ2-2; 9 bases line up with TRBD2. CDR1 is SGDLS and CDR2 is YYNGEE in the germline V gene. V shed 4 bases, J shed 6 bases, and the junction held 13 bases outside the gene matches. The CDR3 is made up of 17 amino acids. CDR3 nucleotides: TGTGCCAGCAGCCGACACCCGGGACTAGCATTTGCCGGGGAGCTGTTTTTT. Translating it yields CASSRHPGLAFAGELFF.

The CDR3 region is CASSPDGGELETQYF. The DNA of the CDR3 is TGTGCCAGCAGCCCCGATGGGGGGGAGTTAGAGACCCAGTACTTC. The V call is TRBV7-9, the J call TRBJ2-5; 7 bases align to TRBD2. This CDR3 contains 15 residues. Germline CDR1 reads SEHNR; CDR2 reads FQNEAQ (reference sequence). V lost 5 bases and J lost 4; bases outside the gene matches: 10.

The chain couples TRBV27 to TRBJ2-7; no reliable D call. This CDR3 contains 15 residues. Germline CDR1 MNHEY, CDR2 SMNVEV (reference sequence). V shed 0 bases and J shed 0 bases, with 9 bases lying between them. Here the CDR3 DNA reads TGTGCCAGCAGTTTATCGAACTCCGACTCCTACGAGCAGTACTTC. Translating it yields CASSLSNSDSYEQYF.

The rearrangement links TRBV6-5 to TRBJ2-2, with a possible D match to TRBD2 (5 bases). The CDR3 runs to 14 residues. Trimming removed 4 bases at V and 2 bases at J, with 8 bases between. Germline V lookup: CDR1 MNHEY, CDR2 SVGAGI. The CDR3 sequence: CASSFGLNTGELFF. As DNA, the CDR3 is TGTGCCAGCAGTTTCGGACTTAACACCGGGGAGCTGTTTTTT.

The V gene is TRBV5-1, the J gene TRBJ2-7, with no clear D. V was pared by 4 bases and J by 4 bases, with 15 bases between. The germline CDR1 and CDR2 sequences are SGHRS and YFSETQ. The CDR3 loop spans 14 amino acids. The CDR3 here is CASSPQPDTYEQYF. The CDR3 region has the DNA TGCGCCAGCAGCCCACAGCCAGACACATACGAGCAGTACTTC.

The V gene is TRBV28, the J gene TRBJ2-2; possible D gene TRBD1, 6 bases. This CDR3 is built from 13 residues. Trimming removed 5 bases at V and 6 bases at J, with 10 bases between. Germline values: CDR1 MDHEN, CDR2 SYDVKM. CDR3 loop: CASSQQGPGELFF. As DNA, the CDR3 is TGTGCCAGCAGTCAACAGGGCCCCGGGGAGCTGTTTTTT.

This clone was counted between two and nine times. This chain uses TRBV6-1 with TRBJ1-4; no reliable D call. Per germline, CDR1 MNHNS and CDR2 SASEGT. V was cut by 3 bases and J by 8 bases, with 13 bases left in between. The length of the CDR3 is 14 residues. This chain's CDR3 is CASSDLSGWEKLFF. The CDR3 DNA is TGTGCCAGCAGTGATTTATCCGGGTGGGAAAAACTGTTTTTT.

As to this clone: At the DNA level, this CDR3 is encoded by other sequences in the same sample as well. V gene TRBV5-1 combines with J gene TRBJ2-7, with TRBD1 matching over 10 bases. V lost 5 bases, J lost 4 bases, and 6 bases stayed unmatched. The CDR3 has 14 residues. From germline, CDR1 is SGHRS and CDR2 YFSETQ. The chain's CDR3 is CASSTGTGVYEQYF. DNA for the CDR3: TGCGCCAGCAGTACCGGGACAGGGGTGTACGAGCAGTACTTC.

The gene calls are TRBV3-1 (or the pseudogene TRBV3-2) and TRBJ1-6; 7 bases are shared with TRBD1. There are 15 residues in the CDR3. Looked up from germline, CDR1 is LGHDT and CDR2 is YNNKEL (reference sequence). J lost 11 bases, V lost 1 base, and 8 bases had no gene match. In DNA, the CDR3 is TGTGCCAGCAGCCAAGGTGACAGGGAGACCGCACCCCTCCACTTT. Residues: CASSQGDRETAPLHF.

The V call is TRBV6-5, the J call TRBJ1-2; D is uncertain. Trimming left V 2 bases short and J 5 bases short, with 9 bases between. Germline V gene data show CDR1 as MNHEY and CDR2 as SVGAGI. The CDR3 loop spans 13 amino acids. The CDR3 nucleotides read TGTGCCAGCAGTTACCTGGCGGGTTATGGCTACACCTTC. Its protein is CASSYLAGYGYTF.

The CDR3 sequence: CASSFMAQHQETQYF. As DNA, the CDR3 is TGTGCCAGCAGTTTCATGGCTCAACACCAAGAGACCCAGTACTTC. The genes are TRBV28 and TRBJ2-5, with no clear D. Germline CDR1 and CDR2: MDHEN and SYDVKM. The CDR3 sequence is 15 residues long. V was clipped by 3 bases and J by 0 bases, with 11 bases between them. Filled out from reference TRBV28 and TRBJ2-5, the complete variable domain reads DVKVTQSSRYLVKRTGEKVFLECVQDMDHENMFWYRQDPGLGLRLIYFSYDVKMKEKGDIPEGYSVSREKKERFSLILESASTNQTSMYLCASSFMAQHQETQYFGPGTRLLVL.

The chain uses TRBV11-2 and TRBJ2-5, with 12 bases identical to TRBD1. There are 15 residues in the CDR3. V lost 4 bases and J lost 5; bases outside the gene matches: 5. CDR1 is SGHAT and CDR2 is FQNNGV in the germline V gene. DNA for the CDR3: TGTGCCAGCAGCTCCGGGGACAGGGGGCTTGAGACCCAGTACTTC. Protein product: CASSSGDRGLETQYF.

V gene TRBV6-5 combines with J gene TRBJ2-1, with 7 bases matching TRBD2. The V and J ends lost 6 bases and 0 bases, in that order; junction bases with no gene match: 5. The CDR3 loop spans 15 amino acids. Germline V gene data show CDR1 as MNHEY and CDR2 as SVGAGI. For the CDR3, the DNA is TGTGCCAGCAGCATAGCGGGCACCTCCTACAATGAGCAGTTCTTC. Its translation is CASSIAGTSYNEQFF.

The CDR3 DNA follows: TGTGCCAGCAGCTTGGCCCCGGGACAGGGGTACGAGCAGTACTTC. This gives the protein CASSLAPGQGYEQYF. This chain connects TRBV5-4 to TRBJ2-7; 10 positions match TRBD1. The germline V gene has CDR1 SGHNT and CDR2 YYREEE (reference sequence). J gave up 4 bases and V 0 bases, and 4 bases lay outside the gene matches. This CDR3 has 15 residues.

This clone showed up many times. This chain joins TRBV5-4 and TRBJ2-2; 14 nucleotides line up with TRBD2. This CDR3 has 18 residues. Per germline, CDR1 SGHNT and CDR2 YYREEE (reference sequence). J gave up 0 bases and V 7 bases, and 8 bases lay outside the gene matches. The CDR3 is CASAPGLAGVANTGELFF. The DNA of the CDR3 is TGTGCCAGCGCCCCGGGACTAGCGGGAGTGGCGAACACCGGGGAGCTGTTTTTT. Supplemented by reference TRBV5-4 and TRBJ2-2, the full variable domain reads ETGVTQSPTHLIKTRGQQVTLRCSSQSGHNTVSWYQQALGQGPQFIFQYYREEENGRGNFPPRFSGLQFPNYSSELNVNALELDDSALYLCASAPGLAGVANTGELFFGEGSRLTVL.

For the CDR3, the DNA is TGTGCCTGGACGTACTACACCTTGAACACTGAAGCTTTCTTT. It specifies CAWTYYTLNTEAFF. The J gene is TRBJ1-1, the V gene TRBV30; D is ambiguous. Germline CDR1 GTSNPN, CDR2 SVGIG (reference sequence). The CDR3 consists of 14 residues. Trimming took off 4 bases at V and 0 bases at J, with 12 bases between the two ends.

This clone was observed once. The V gene is TRBV24-1, the J gene TRBJ1-1; no reliable D call. The length of the CDR3 is 18 residues. The germline V gene has CDR1 KGHDR and CDR2 SFDVKD. Trimming left V 3 bases short and J 4 bases short, with 23 bases between. The CDR3 region is CATSDPPAPALSGTEAFF. Written as DNA, the CDR3 is TGTGCCACCAGTGATCCCCCGGCGCCAGCCTTGTCGGGCACTGAAGCTTTCTTT.